These 27 T cell receptor beta chains share one sample of origin, sequenced in a study of post-analysis software for immune sequencing data. For these TCRs, the target antigens are not known. Unique molecular identifiers featured in each of the TCR beta cDNA libraries. A single record per CDR3 protein comes from TCRdb applying MiXCR to the PCR reads. The table records about 770,000 distinct CDR3 sequences, under 60% of them present only once. Study outcomes and limitations: Elevated frequency relative to controls characterized several TRBV segments in patients, TRBV5-6, TRBV5-1 and TRBV20-1 among them.

The sample consisted of blood. The receptors come from a girl between 10 and 17 years old with multiple sclerosis.

The gene calls are TRBV5-1 and TRBJ1-3; D is unresolved. The V end was cut by 2 bases, the J end by 4 bases, with 13 bases between. CDR1 SGHRS and CDR2 YFSETQ come from the germline V gene. This CDR3 has 15 residues. Here the CDR3 DNA reads TGCGCCAGCAGCTTCGCACCGGTTGGGGGAAACACCATATATTTT. This gives the protein CASSFAPVGGNTIYF.

The chain recombines TRBV10-3 with TRBJ2-3; either TRBD1 or TRBD2 may supply D (5 bases each). The V end lost 0 bases, the J end lost 6 bases, and 13 bases lay between the germline ends. Looked up from germline, CDR1 is ENHRY and CDR2 is SYGVKD. This CDR3 comprises 15 residues. The CDR3 loop is CAISESGTNSDTQYF. The CDR3 DNA reads TGTGCCATCAGTGAGTCGGGGACCAACAGTGATACGCAGTATTTT.

This clonotype was seen a handful of times. This sequence joins TRBV7-3 and TRBJ2-1; 16 bases fit TRBD2. CDR1 and CDR2 (germline): SGHTA, FQGTGA. This CDR3 contains 16 residues. V shed 2 bases and J 9 bases; nucleotides not matched to a gene: 4. The chain's CDR3 is CASSLVGTSGRGEQFF. The CDR3 coding sequence is TGTGCCAGCAGCTTAGTTGGGACTAGCGGGAGGGGTGAGCAGTTCTTC.

V gene TRBV29-1 combines with J gene TRBJ1-2, with TRBD1 as a possible D gene (5 bases). CDR1 is SQVTM and CDR2 is ANQGSEA in the germline V gene. With 5 bases removed from V and 6 bases from J, the gap between germline ends came to 22 bases. The CDR3 is made up of 15 amino acids. The CDR3 nucleotides read TGCAGCGTTTACACGACAGCGATCCGGGGCAATGGCTACACCTTC. Translation: CSVYTTAIRGNGYTF.

The chain joins TRBV10-3 to TRBJ1-6; D gene ambiguous. Trimming pared 4 bases from V and 10 bases from J, leaving 17 bases between. This CDR3 region has 15 residues. Germline V gene sequence: CDR1 ENHRY, CDR2 SYGVKD. CDR3 sequence reads: CAISGIEGAGSPLHF. CDR3 nucleotides: TGTGCCATCAGTGGAATTGAGGGCGCAGGATCACCCCTCCACTTT.

The CDR3 region is CASSMGLAGEAQTQYF. The DNA of the CDR3 is TGTGCCAGCAGCATGGGACTAGCGGGAGAGGCCCAGACCCAGTACTTC. This chain connects TRBV7-2 to TRBJ2-5, with 14 positions matching TRBD2. The V and J ends lost 5 bases and 6 bases, in that order; junction bases with no gene match: 8. The CDR3 is 16 residues long. Per the germline V gene, CDR1 is SGHTA and CDR2 is FQGNSA.

This clonotype has just a few counts. The chain is built from TRBV29-1 and TRBJ2-1; no firm D call. The CDR3 runs 14 residues. Trimming left V 6 bases short and J 2 bases short, with 14 bases between. Germline V gene sequence: CDR1 SQVTM, CDR2 ANQGSEA. The CDR3 is CSVLGGPTYNEQFF. In DNA, the CDR3 is TGCAGCGTGTTGGGCGGACCTACCTACAATGAGCAGTTCTTC.

This clonotype showed up many times. This chain connects TRBV10-3 to TRBJ1-2; 7 bases agree with TRBD1. V was pared by 4 bases and J by 8 bases, with 7 bases of the junction left unmatched. From germline, CDR1 is ENHRY and CDR2 SYGVKD. The CDR3 totals 13 residues. For the CDR3, the DNA is TGTGCCATCAGTGGGCGCGACAGGGAAGGCTACACCTTC. This gives the protein CAISGRDREGYTF.

The chain is built from TRBV6-5 and TRBJ2-3; the match to TRBD2 covers 7 bases. Germline CDR1 and CDR2: MNHEY and SVGAGI. This CDR3 is 15 amino acids long. V lost 2 bases, J lost 5 bases, and 7 bases stayed unmatched. CDR3 sequence: CASSYGAGVIDTQYF. The CDR3 DNA is TGTGCCAGCAGTTACGGGGCGGGAGTAATAGATACGCAGTATTTT.

The sample holds a few counts of this clonotype. The chain recombines TRBV9 with TRBJ2-3, with 7 bases matching TRBD1. Germline assignment: CDR1 SGDLS and CDR2 YYNGEE. The CDR3 consists of 13 residues. With 3 bases clipped from V and 6 bases from J, the junction kept 4 bases outside the gene matches. CDR3: CASSAQGTDTQYF. The CDR3 DNA sequence: TGTGCCAGCAGCGCACAGGGGACCGATACGCAGTATTTT.

The V gene is TRBV20-1, the J gene TRBJ2-1, with TRBD2 matching over 7 bases. Germline assignment: CDR1 DFQATT and CDR2 SNEGSKA (reference sequence). The CDR3 spans 13 residues. J gave up 5 bases and V 8 bases, and 9 bases lay outside the gene matches. The CDR3 protein is CSPLAREHNEQFF. The DNA for the CDR3 is TGCAGTCCACTAGCGCGAGAGCACAATGAGCAGTTCTTC.

This chain connects TRBV27 to TRBJ2-1; TRBD2 matches 9 bases. Per the germline V gene, CDR1 is MNHEY and CDR2 is SMNVEV (reference sequence). Germline trimming cut 4 bases from V and 0 bases from J; bases unmatched to any gene: 10. This CDR3 contains 18 residues. CDR3 in DNA: TGTGCCAGCAGTTCTCTAGCGGGACTACAAAGCTCCTACAATGAGCAGTTCTTC. Protein product: CASSSLAGLQSSYNEQFF.

This clonotype was seen a handful of times. The V call is TRBV20-1, the J call TRBJ2-7; 11 positions agree with TRBD2. The CDR3 sequence is 15 residues long. With V trimmed by 4 bases and J by 1 base, 6 bases remained unmatched. The germline gives CDR1 DFQATT, CDR2 SNEGSKA (reference sequence). As DNA, the CDR3 is TGCAGTGCTATACCGACTAGCGGGACGTCCTACGAGCAGTACTTC. Residues: CSAIPTSGTSYEQYF.

The table lists this clonotype with a few counts. The chain couples TRBV3-1 to TRBJ1-4, with D hard to call. Germline-derived CDR1 and CDR2 are LGHDT and YNNKEL (reference sequence). The CDR3 is made up of 15 amino acids. Trimming removed 4 bases at V and 0 bases at J, with 9 bases between. CDR3 region: CASSPYIATNEKLFF. The CDR3, as DNA: TGTGCCAGCAGCCCCTACATCGCAACTAATGAAAAACTGTTTTTT.

This clonotype was seen only a few times. The chain employs TRBV6-1 and TRBJ2-5, with 8 bases aligning to TRBD1. The V gene end was trimmed by 4 bases and the J gene end by 8 bases; junction bases not matched to a gene: 18. This CDR3 has 17 amino acids. The germline CDR1 and CDR2 sequences are MNHNS and SASEGT. CDR3 nucleotide sequence: TGTGCCAGCAGTGGGCTGACAGGGGATTTGGGGGCCACAACCCAGTACTTC. Amino acid sequence: CASSGLTGDLGATTQYF.

Comment on this clonotype: At one end, the junction sequence differs from germline, possibly due to a read error. The J gene is TRBJ2-7, the V gene TRBV7-7, with 10 bases identical to TRBD2. This CDR3 has 15 amino acids. In germline, CDR1 is SSHAT, CDR2 FNYEAQ (reference sequence). The CDR3 protein is CASSLSLAGVGEQYF. The DNA of the CDR3 is TGTGCTAGCAGCTTATCGCTAGCGGGAGTAGGCGAGCAGTACTTC.

The genes are TRBV3-1 and TRBJ2-1, with D perhaps TRBD1 (5 bases). Germline V lookup: CDR1 LGHDT, CDR2 YNNKEL (reference sequence). The CDR3 is 15 amino acids. V lost 1 base and J lost 5, with 12 bases in between. The CDR3 here is CASSQGPGLNNEQFF. CDR3 DNA: TGTGCCAGCAGCCAAGGTCCAGGGTTAAACAATGAGCAGTTCTTC.

This clonotype was detected a few times. Compared with germline, one end of the junction differs, possibly owing to a read error. The J gene is TRBJ2-6, the V gene TRBV7-7; no definite D call. Germline CDR1 is SSHAT and CDR2 is FNYEAQ (reference sequence). This CDR3 has 14 amino acids. In DNA, the CDR3 is TGTGCTAGCAGCCCCGACCCCGGGGCCAACGTCCTGACTTTC. It yields the protein CASSPDPGANVLTF.

This clonotype was observed a handful of times. The chain carries TRBV20-1 and TRBJ2-5, with TRBD2 as a possible D gene (5 bases). The CDR3 sequence is 14 residues long. The V and J ends lost 1 base and 3 bases respectively, with 12 bases between them. Germline values: CDR1 DFQATT, CDR2 SNEGSKA (reference sequence). The CDR3 sequence is CSARAEGGKETQYF. DNA of the CDR3: TGCAGTGCTAGAGCTGAGGGTGGAAAAGAGACCCAGTACTTC.

The CDR3 bases are TGTGCCAGTAGTAGGCGGGACGAGCAGTACTTC. Translation: CASSRRDEQYF. V is TRBV7-8 and J is TRBJ2-7; possible D gene TRBD2, 5 bases. Germline V CDR1 and CDR2: SGHVS, FQNEAQ. Trimming left V 9 bases short and J 5 bases short, with 11 bases between. The CDR3 is 11 amino acids. Looking up the rest from reference TRBV7-8 and TRBJ2-7 gives the full variable domain: GAGVSQSPRYKVAKRGQDVALRCDPISGHVSLFWYQQALGQGPEFLTYFQNEAQLDKSGLPSDRFFAERPEGSVSTLKIQRTQQEDSAVYLCASSRRDEQYFGPGTRLTVT.

This clonotype was found a few times. The chain combines TRBV30 with TRBJ2-6; D is perhaps TRBD1 (5 bases). Trimming took off 2 bases at V and 0 bases at J, with 11 bases between the two ends. Germline V gene sequence: CDR1 GTSNPN, CDR2 SVGIG (reference sequence). The CDR3 is 16 residues long. For the CDR3, the DNA is TGTGCCTGGAGTCAGGGAAAACTCTCTGGGGCCAACGTCCTGACTTTC. The encoded protein is CAWSQGKLSGANVLTF.

The rearrangement links TRBV6-2 or TRBV6-3 to TRBJ1-5; possible D gene TRBD1, 6 bases. The CDR3 runs to 13 residues. Trimming cost V 4 bases and J 9 bases, with 13 bases left between them. The V gene's germline CDR1 is MNHEY and CDR2 SVGEGT. As DNA, the CDR3 is TGTGCCAGCAGTTGGACAGATTCTCGGCCCCAGCATTTT. It is translated as CASSWTDSRPQHF.

The rearrangement joins TRBV3-1 to TRBJ2-1; maybe TRBD2 (5 bases). V lost 0 bases to trimming and J lost 9 bases, with 15 bases between them. Germline loops: CDR1 LGHDT, CDR2 YNNKEL (reference sequence). CDR3 length: 15 residues. CDR3 in DNA: TGTGCCAGCAGCCAAGAAACTAGGACCCTCGGTGAGCAGTTCTTC. Translation: CASSQETRTLGEQFF.

The chain joins TRBV20-1 to TRBJ2-3, with 12 positions matching TRBD2. V was pared by 2 bases and J by 0 bases, with 3 bases of the junction left unmatched. This CDR3 region has 16 residues. Germline CDR1 and CDR2: DFQATT and SNEGSKA (reference sequence). This CDR3 reads CSARRGLAGSTDTQYF. DNA for the CDR3: TGCAGTGCTAGAAGAGGACTAGCGGGGAGCACAGATACGCAGTATTTT.

A note on this clonotype: An end of the junction differs from the germline gene, which may be a read error. The V and J genes are TRBV7-7 and TRBJ2-7; the D gene is possibly TRBD1 (6 bases). Per germline, CDR1 SSHAT and CDR2 FNYEAQ (reference sequence). The CDR3 sequence is 15 residues long. CDR3 sequence reads: CASSPTPGGTYEQYF. CDR3 DNA: TGTGCTAGCAGCCCTACTCCTGGGGGCACCTACGAGCAGTACTTC.

This chain connects TRBV7-8 to TRBJ2-5, with 11 bases matching TRBD1. From germline, CDR1 is SGHVS and CDR2 FQNEAQ. V lost 1 base to trimming and J lost 3 bases; unmatched junction nucleotides: 10. The CDR3 sequence is 18 residues long. CDR3: CASSLGIGDRGFEETQYF. CDR3 in DNA: TGTGCCAGCAGCTTAGGCATCGGGGACAGGGGGTTTGAAGAGACCCAGTACTTC. Looking up the rest from reference TRBV7-8 and TRBJ2-5 gives the full variable domain: GAGVSQSPRYKVAKRGQDVALRCDPISGHVSLFWYQQALGQGPEFLTYFQNEAQLDKSGLPSDRFFAERPEGSVSTLKIQRTQQEDSAVYLCASSLGIGDRGFEETQYFGPGTRLLVL.

Only a few counts were recorded for this clonotype. The gene calls are TRBV4-3 and TRBJ2-1, with 9 bases that match TRBD2. Gene TRBJ2-7 matches the end of the DNA better, so the J call may be wrong. Germline V gene sequence: CDR1 LGHNA, CDR2 YSLEER. The CDR3 loop spans 15 amino acids. CDR3: CASSQGLAVYNEQYF. CDR3 sequence (DNA): TGCGCCAGCAGCCAAGGACTAGCGGTCTACAATGAGCAGTACTTC.